This TCR beta chain was profiled in a study of identical twins. This CDR3 contains 15 residues. V lost 4 bases, J lost 1 base, and 13 bases lay in between. In TCRdb, the 5' RACE reads were re-called with MiXCR into one record per CDR3 protein. Among 750,000 to 950,000 distinct CDR3 sequences listed, around 12% were seen once. The same data also went into a second study, on yellow fever vaccine responses in identical twins.

The sequencing input was PBMCs. The chain combines TRBV12-3 or TRBV12-4 with TRBJ1-1; possibly TRBD1 for D (5 bases). The sequence was obtained from a woman aged 18-29 years in good health. CDR3 in DNA: TGTGCCAGCAGTTCCCTGGGGACCCAGAACACTGAAGCTTTCTTT. Its translation is CASSSLGTQNTEAFF.